This paragraph covers one TCR beta chain sequence. Its recognized antigen is unknown. No base quality values were provided; no much bigger clone lies one nucleotide off. The data were obtained in a study of OX40 agonist ivuxolimab in advanced cancers. About the study as a whole: Ivuxolimab was an agonistic, fully human IgG2 monoclonal antibody directed against OX40 (CD134), a costimulatory receptor. Of the approximately 54 dose-escalation patients, hepatocellular carcinoma was present in about 20, melanoma in roughly 15, renal cell carcinoma in 9 and head and neck cancer in 9. Peripheral TCRbeta sequencing aimed to test whether ivuxolimab altered TCR sequence diversity and caused clonal T-cell expansion. Partial responses occurred in three dose-escalation patients, of whom one had hepatocellular carcinoma and two had cutaneous melanoma. Intravenous ivuxolimab was administered to patients every 2 weeks at six dose levels: 0.01, 0.1, 0.3, 1.5, 3 and 10 mg/kg. In the dose-escalation cohort, 65% to 90% of patients were male, and the mean age was approximately 55 years, with a range of about 20 to 79. The monotherapy dose-escalation portion (N ≈ 50 patients) of the phase I ivuxolimab trial is reported in the paper. Patients were allowed to have had prior anti-PD-1, anti-PD-L1 or anti-CTLA-4 therapy, and roughly 40% of the dose-escalation patients had previously received checkpoint inhibitors. The research as a whole found: Low levels of normalized T-cell clonal expansion were also seen in some patients who did not respond. After ivuxolimab, CD8+ T cells had more expanded clones than CD4+ T cells on average. In the 0.1-3.0 mg/kg groups, partial responders had among the lowest normalized peripheral clonal expansion, particularly in CD8+ T cells. At doses of 0.1 to 3.0 mg/kg, clonal expansion of both CD4+ and CD8+ blood T cells was observed from baseline to week 6. Which antigens the clonally expanded peripheral T cells were specific for was not determined.

The germline V gene yields SGHVS for CDR1 and FQNEAQ for CDR2. CDR3 length: 16 amino acids, cysteine to phenylalanine. Just CDR3 DNA is preserved here, 48 bases in frame from base 1. The germline ends are 12 bases apart after V is trimmed by 1 base and J by 3 bases. The trial excluded patients who had a history of autoimmune disease or who were on systemic immunosuppression. Peripheral blood for TCR sequencing was drawn from every dose cohort at baseline, at cycle 4 day 1 and at cycle 7 day 1. The samples were taken from a phase I, first-in-human, multicenter, open-label dose-escalation trial of ivuxolimab. Adults with locally advanced or metastatic melanoma, renal cell carcinoma, hepatocellular carcinoma or head and neck squamous cell carcinoma were enrolled in the trial. Before TCR sequencing, CD4+ and CD8+ T cells were separately sorted from peripheral blood. To sequence the TCRbeta CDR3 region, genomic DNA was isolated from the sorted cells. The immunoSEQ Assay was used for sequencing of TCRbeta CDR3 regions. Entries here come from immuneACCESS through TCRdb and include only in-frame sequences with V and J called. Some clones fail to appear in such tables; in the studies checked, an unresolved V gene covers under half of the shortfall, and the cause of the remainder is unknown. A total of 10,000 to 13,000 clones appear in this sample, over 80% of them only once. About 14% of the sample rests with the top ten.

This specimen was CD4+ or CD8+ T cells sorted from blood, taken in a trial of the OX40 agonist ivuxolimab. The chain is encoded by TRBV7-8 joined to TRBJ2-2; the D gene is possibly TRBD2, with 5 bases matching. This TCR came from an adult with an advanced solid tumor such as melanoma, head and neck, liver or kidney cancer. The encoded CDR3 is CASSLGGQEDTGELFF. The nucleotide sequence is TGTGCCAGCAGCTTAGGAGGGCAGGAGGACACCGGGGAGCTGTTTTTT.